These T cell receptor beta chains were read from a single sample in a study of shared clonotypes between healthy human individuals. The data were produced by immunoSEQ multiplex PCR, yet TCRdb's version contains in-frame clones alone and is incomplete. The table lists hundreds of thousands of clones, about 80% of them singletons. What was sequenced was memory CD4+ T cells sorted from blood. The receptors were sampled from a woman aged 25 to 39 in good health. The CDR3 runs from the conserved cysteine through the conserved F or W. The D gene is left open where the match is weak. Only some rows state a clone size, as once, few, many or a class for expanded clones.

TRBJ1-1	TRBV7-3	NA	NA	TGTGCCAGCAGCCCCACCGGGACAATGAACACTGAAGCTTTCTTT	CASSPTGTMNTEAFF
TRBJ2-6	TRBV5-4	TRBD1	once	TGTGCCAGCAGCTGGGCCGGGACAGGCCCCTCTGGGGCCAACGTCCTGACTTTC	CASSWAGTGPSGANVLTF
TRBJ2-7	TRBV30	NA	NA	TGTGCCTGGACCGGACAGACTTACGAGCAGTACTTC	CAWTGQTYEQYF
TRBJ2-7	TRBV28	NA	NA	TGTGCCAGCAGTTTAAACAGCCACGAGCAGTACTTC	CASSLNSHEQYF
TRBJ2-1	TRBV27	NA	NA	TGTGCCAGCAGTTTATCACGCCCCAACGGGGATGAGCAGTTCTTC	CASSLSRPNGDEQFF
TRBJ2-7	TRBV19	NA	NA	TGTGCCAGTAGCTCCGCGCCTTTCCCCGTGTCCTACGAGCAGTACTTC	CASSSAPFPVSYEQYF
TRBJ2-1	TRBV11-2	NA	NA	TGTGCCAGCAGCCAGGGACTCCTAAATGAGCAGTTCTTC	CASSQGLLNEQFF
TRBJ2-1	TRBV7-2	TRBD1	many	TGTGCCAGCAGCTGGACCGGGACAGGGAGTTCTAATGAGCAGTTCTTC	CASSWTGTGSSNEQFF
TRBJ2-5	TRBV6-1	TRBD1	once	TGTGCCAGCAGTGACCGGGACAGGGGACAAGAGACCCAGTACTTC	CASSDRDRGQETQYF
TRBJ2-7	TRBV2	TRBD2	NA	TGTGCCAGCATTATAGCGGGAGGGATCTACGAGCAGTACTTC	CASIIAGGIYEQYF
TRBJ1-3	TRBV11-2	NA	NA	TGTGCCAGCAGCGCGGTCAGTGGAGGCTCTGGAAACACCATATATTTT	CASSAVSGGSGNTIYF
TRBJ2-7	TRBV7-9	TRBD2	once	TGTGCCAGCAGCCCCTACCCGACTAGCGGGAGTAGGACCTACGAGCAGTACTTC	CASSPYPTSGSRTYEQYF
TRBJ2-1	TRBV19	NA	few	TGTGCCAGTAGTATTGGGGGGGAGCAGTTCTTC	CASSIGGEQFF
TRBJ1-3	TRBV28	NA	NA	TGTGCCAGCAGTAACTGGAGAAACACCATATATTTT	CASSNWRNTIYF